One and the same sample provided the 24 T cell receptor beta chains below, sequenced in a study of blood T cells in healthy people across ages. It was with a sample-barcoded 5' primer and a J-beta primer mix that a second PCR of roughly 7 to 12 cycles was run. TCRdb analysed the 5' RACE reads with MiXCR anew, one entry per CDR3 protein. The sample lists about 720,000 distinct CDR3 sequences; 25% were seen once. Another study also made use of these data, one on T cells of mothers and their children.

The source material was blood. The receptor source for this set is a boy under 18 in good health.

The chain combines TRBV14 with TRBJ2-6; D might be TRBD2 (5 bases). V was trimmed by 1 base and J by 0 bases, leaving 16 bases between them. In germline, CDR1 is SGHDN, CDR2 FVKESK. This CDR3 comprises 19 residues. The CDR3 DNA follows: TGTGCCAGCAGCCAAGGGCGGGCAAGGCCAAGCTCTGGGGCCAACGTCCTGACTTTC. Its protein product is CASSQGRARPSSGANVLTF.

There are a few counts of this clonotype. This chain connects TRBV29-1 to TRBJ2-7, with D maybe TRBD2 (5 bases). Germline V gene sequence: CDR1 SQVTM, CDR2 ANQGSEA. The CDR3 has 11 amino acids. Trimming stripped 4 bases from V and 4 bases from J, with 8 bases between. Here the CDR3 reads CSVGEGYEQYF. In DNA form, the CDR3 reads TGCAGCGTTGGTGAGGGATACGAGCAGTACTTC.

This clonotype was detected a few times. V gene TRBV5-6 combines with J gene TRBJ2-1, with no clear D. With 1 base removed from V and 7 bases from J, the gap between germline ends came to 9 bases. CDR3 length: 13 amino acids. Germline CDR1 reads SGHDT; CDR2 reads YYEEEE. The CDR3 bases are TGTGCCAGCAGCTTGTGGGTTTTTAATGAGCAGTTCTTC. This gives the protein CASSLWVFNEQFF. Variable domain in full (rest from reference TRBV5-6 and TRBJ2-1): DAGVTQSPTHLIKTRGQQVTLRCSPKSGHDTVSWYQQALGQGPQFIFQYYEEEERQRGNFPDRFSGHQFPNYSSELNVNALLLGDSALYLCASSLWVFNEQFFGPGTRLTVL.

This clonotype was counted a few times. The CDR3 sequence is CSVEEDRGYGYTF. In DNA form, the CDR3 reads TGCAGCGTTGAAGAGGACAGGGGTTATGGCTACACCTTC. The V call is TRBV29-1, the J call TRBJ1-2, with TRBD1 matching over 9 bases. Germline lookup yields CDR1 SQVTM and CDR2 ANQGSEA. CDR3 length equals 13 residues. After removal of 0 bases from V and 5 bases from J, the junction contained 1 base not matched to a gene.

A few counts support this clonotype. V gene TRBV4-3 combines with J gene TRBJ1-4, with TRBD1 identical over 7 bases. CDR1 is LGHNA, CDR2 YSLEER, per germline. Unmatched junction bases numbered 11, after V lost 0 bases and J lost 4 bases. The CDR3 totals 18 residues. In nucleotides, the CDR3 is TGCGCCAGCAGCCAAGATTTTGGGACAGCCAACCTTAATGAAAAACTGTTTTTT. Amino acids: CASSQDFGTANLNEKLFF.

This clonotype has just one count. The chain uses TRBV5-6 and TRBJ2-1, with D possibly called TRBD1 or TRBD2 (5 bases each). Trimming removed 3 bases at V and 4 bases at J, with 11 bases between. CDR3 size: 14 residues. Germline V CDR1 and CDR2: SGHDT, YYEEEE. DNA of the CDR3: TGTGCCAGCAGCTGGGACGATCCATACAATGAGCAGTTCTTC. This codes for CASSWDDPYNEQFF.

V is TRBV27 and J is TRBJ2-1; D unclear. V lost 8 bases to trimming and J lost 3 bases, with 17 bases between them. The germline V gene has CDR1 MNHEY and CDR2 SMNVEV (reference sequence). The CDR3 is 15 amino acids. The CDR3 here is CASQGGAAIYNEQFF. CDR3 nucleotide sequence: TGTGCCAGCCAAGGTGGCGCTGCTATCTACAATGAGCAGTTCTTC.

CDR3 in amino acids: CASSLTSGTSDTQYF. The CDR3 nucleotides read TGTGCCAGCAGTTTGACTAGCGGGACCTCAGATACGCAGTATTTT. The rearrangement joins TRBV6-6 to TRBJ2-3; TRBD2 agrees at 11 bases. Germline V CDR1 and CDR2: MNHNY, SVGAGI (reference sequence). V was clipped by 4 bases and J by 4 bases; unmatched bases: 4. This CDR3 contains 15 residues.

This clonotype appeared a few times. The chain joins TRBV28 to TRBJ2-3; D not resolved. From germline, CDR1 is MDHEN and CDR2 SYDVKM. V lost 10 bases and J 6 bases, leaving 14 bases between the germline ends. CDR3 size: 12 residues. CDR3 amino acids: CATAFDTDTQYF. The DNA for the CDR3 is TGTGCCACCGCGTTTGATACCGATACGCAGTATTTT.

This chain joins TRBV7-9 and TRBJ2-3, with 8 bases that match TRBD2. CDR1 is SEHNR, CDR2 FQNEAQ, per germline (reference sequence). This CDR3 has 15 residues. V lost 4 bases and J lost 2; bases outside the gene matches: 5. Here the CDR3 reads CASSSSGGLTDTQYF. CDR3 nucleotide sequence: TGTGCCAGCAGCTCCAGCGGGGGCCTCACAGATACGCAGTATTTT. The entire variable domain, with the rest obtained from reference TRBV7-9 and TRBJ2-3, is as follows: DTGVSQNPRHKITKRGQNVTFRCDPISEHNRLYWYRQTLGQGPEFLTYFQNEAQLEKSRLLSDRFSAERPKGSFSTLEIQRTEQGDSAMYLCASSSSGGLTDTQYFGPGTRLTVL.

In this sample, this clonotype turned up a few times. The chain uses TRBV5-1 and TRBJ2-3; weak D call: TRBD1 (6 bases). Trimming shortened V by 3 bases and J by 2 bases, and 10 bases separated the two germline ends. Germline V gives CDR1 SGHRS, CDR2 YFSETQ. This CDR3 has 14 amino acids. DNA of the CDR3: TGCGCCAGCAGCTCAGGGACACCCACAGATACGCAGTATTTT. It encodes CASSSGTPTDTQYF.

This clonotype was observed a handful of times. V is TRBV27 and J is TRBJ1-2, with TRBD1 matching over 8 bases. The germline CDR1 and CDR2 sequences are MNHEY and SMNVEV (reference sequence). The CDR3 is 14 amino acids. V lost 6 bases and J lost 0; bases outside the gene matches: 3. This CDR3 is CASRNRGANYGYTF. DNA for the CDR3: TGTGCCAGCAGGAACAGGGGGGCTAACTATGGCTACACCTTC.

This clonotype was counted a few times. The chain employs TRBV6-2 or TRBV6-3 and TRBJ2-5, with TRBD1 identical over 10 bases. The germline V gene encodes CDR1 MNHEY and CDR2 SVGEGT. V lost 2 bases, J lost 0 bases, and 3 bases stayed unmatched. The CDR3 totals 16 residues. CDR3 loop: CASSYPDRGYQETQYF. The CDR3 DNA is TGTGCCAGCAGTTACCCGGACAGGGGGTACCAAGAGACCCAGTACTTC.

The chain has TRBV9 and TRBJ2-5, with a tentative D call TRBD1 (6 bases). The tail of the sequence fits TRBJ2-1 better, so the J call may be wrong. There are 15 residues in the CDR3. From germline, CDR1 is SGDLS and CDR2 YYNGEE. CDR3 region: CASSVSQGWYNEQFF. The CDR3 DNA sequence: TGTGCCAGCAGCGTTTCGCAGGGGTGGTACAATGAGCAGTTCTTC.

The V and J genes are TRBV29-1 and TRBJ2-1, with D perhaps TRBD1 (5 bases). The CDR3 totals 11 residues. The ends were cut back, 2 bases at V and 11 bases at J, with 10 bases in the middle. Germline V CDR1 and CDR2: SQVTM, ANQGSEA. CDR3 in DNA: TGCAGCGTTGAATTGGACACGAAGCAGTTCTTC. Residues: CSVELDTKQFF.

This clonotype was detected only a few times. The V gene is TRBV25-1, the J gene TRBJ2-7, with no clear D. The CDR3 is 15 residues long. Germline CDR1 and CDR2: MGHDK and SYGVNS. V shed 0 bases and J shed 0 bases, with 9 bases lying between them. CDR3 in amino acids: CASSEYVGTSYEQYF. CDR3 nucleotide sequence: TGTGCCAGCAGTGAATACGTGGGTACCTCCTACGAGCAGTACTTC.

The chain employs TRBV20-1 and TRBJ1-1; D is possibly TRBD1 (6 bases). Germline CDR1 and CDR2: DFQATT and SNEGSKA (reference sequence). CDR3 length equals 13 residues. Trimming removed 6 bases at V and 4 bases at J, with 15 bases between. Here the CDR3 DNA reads TGCAGTGCGACCACAGGGATTCGCACTGAAGCTTTCTTT. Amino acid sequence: CSATTGIRTEAFF.

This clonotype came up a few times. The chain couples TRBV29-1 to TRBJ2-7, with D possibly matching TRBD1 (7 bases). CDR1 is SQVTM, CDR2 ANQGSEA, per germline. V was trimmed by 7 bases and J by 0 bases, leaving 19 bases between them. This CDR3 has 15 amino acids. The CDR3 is CSAKRGTDRSYEQYF. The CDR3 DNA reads TGCAGCGCCAAACGCGGGACAGACCGCTCCTACGAGCAGTACTTC.

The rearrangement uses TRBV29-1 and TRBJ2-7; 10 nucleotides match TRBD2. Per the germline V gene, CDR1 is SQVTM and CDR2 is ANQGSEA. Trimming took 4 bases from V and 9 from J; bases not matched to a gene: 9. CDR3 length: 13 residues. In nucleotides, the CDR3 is TGCAGCGTTGTGAGCGGGGGGGCTTTTGTGCAGTACTTC. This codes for CSVVSGGAFVQYF.

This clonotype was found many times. Here the CDR3 reads CASSLGSEQFF. The DNA for the CDR3 is TGTGCCAGCAGCCTCGGGTCTGAGCAGTTCTTC. The chain couples TRBV11-2 to TRBJ2-5; D unclear. The J call may be mistaken, given a closer DNA end match to TRBJ2-1. The V gene's germline CDR1 is SGHAT and CDR2 FQNNGV. This CDR3 spans 11 amino acids.

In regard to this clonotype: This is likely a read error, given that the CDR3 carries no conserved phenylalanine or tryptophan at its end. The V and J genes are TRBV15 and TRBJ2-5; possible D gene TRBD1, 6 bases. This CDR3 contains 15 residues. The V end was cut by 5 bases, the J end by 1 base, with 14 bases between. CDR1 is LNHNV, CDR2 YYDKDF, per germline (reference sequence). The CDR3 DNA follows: TGTGCCACCAGCTCCCCCGGGACACTCCAAGAGACCCAGTACTCC. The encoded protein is CATSSPGTLQETQYS.

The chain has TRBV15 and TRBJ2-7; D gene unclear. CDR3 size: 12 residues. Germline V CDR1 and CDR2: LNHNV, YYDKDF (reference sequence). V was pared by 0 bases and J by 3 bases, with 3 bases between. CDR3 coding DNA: TGTGCCACCAGCAGAGAGGACTACGAGCAGTACTTC. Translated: CATSREDYEQYF.

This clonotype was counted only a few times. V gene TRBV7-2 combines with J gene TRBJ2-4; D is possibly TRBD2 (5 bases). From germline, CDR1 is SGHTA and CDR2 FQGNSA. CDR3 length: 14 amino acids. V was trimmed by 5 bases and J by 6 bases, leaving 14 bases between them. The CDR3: CASSQPPAGNIQYF. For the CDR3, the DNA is TGTGCCAGCAGCCAACCGCCGGCGGGAAACATTCAGTACTTC.

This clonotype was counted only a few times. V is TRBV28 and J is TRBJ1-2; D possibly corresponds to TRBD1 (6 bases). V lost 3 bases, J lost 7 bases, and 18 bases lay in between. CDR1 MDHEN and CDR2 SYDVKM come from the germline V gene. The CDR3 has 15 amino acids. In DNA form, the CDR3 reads TGTGCCAGCAGTTTGGTGGCAGGGGCACTAAGTGGCTACACCTTC. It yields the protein CASSLVAGALSGYTF.